The TCR beta chain described here comes from a study of T-cell reconstitution after alpha-beta-depleted transplantation in children. A word on this clonotype: Its antigen is as yet unknown.

General observations from the study: Reportedly, roughly two months post-transplant, alpha-beta T cells arose from several hundred expanded graft clones. Diversity and T-cell counts at one year after transplant derived mostly from new T cells.

Preparing the TCRbeta library involved the use of unique molecular identifiers. TCRdb re-called the PCR reads with MiXCR, one entry per CDR3 protein. The table includes about 1,000,000 distinct CDR3 sequences, about 30% detected once. Trimming left V 6 bases short and J 2 bases short, with 10 bases between. The CDR3 is 13 residues long. The clonotype was recovered from a boy in the first two years of life who had a stem cell transplant for SCID, so the T cells may come from the graft donor. The chain recombines TRBV12-3 or TRBV12-4 with TRBJ1-2; tentatively, D is TRBD1 (5 bases). Sequenced here: PBMCs, mostly from graft donor cells, sampled 360 days after TCRalphabeta/CD19-depleted stem cell transplant. DNA of the CDR3: TGTGCCAGCAGCCAGGACATAAACTATGGCTACACCTTC. Its protein product is CASSQDINYGYTF.